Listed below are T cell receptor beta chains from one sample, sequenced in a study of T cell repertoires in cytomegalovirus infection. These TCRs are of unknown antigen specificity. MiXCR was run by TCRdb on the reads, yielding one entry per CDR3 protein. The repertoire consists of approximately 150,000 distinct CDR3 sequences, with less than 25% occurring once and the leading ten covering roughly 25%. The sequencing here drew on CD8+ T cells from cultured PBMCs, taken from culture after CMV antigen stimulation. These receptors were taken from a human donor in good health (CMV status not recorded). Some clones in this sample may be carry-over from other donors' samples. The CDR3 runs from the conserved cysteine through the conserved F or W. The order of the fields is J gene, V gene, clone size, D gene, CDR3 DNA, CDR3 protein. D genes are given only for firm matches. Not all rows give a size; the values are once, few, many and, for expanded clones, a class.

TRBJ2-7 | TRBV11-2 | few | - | TGTGCCAGCAGCCTAGTTGAGATAAGGGGATCCTACGAGCAGTACTTC | CASSLVEIRGSYEQYF
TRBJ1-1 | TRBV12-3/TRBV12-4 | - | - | TGTGCCAGCAGTTTTCTCAGACTTGACGCTTTCTTT | CASSFLRLDAFF
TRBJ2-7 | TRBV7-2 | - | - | TGTGCCAGCAGCTTATATACTGTCTACGAGCAGTACTTC | CASSLYTVYEQYF
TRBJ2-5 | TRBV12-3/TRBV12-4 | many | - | TGTGCCAGCAGTTTAAGTGGGCAAGAGACCCAGTACTTC | CASSLSGQETQYF
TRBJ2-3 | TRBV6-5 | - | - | TGTGCCAGCGGGTGGGATACTAGCACAGATACGCAGTATTTT | CASGWDTSTDTQYF
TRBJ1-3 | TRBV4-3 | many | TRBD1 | TGCGCCAGCAGCTGGGGACAGGGCTCTGGAAACACCATATATTTT | CASSWGQGSGNTIYF
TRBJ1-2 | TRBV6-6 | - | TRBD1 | TGTGCCAGCAGCCGCAGACAGGGGTCTAACTATGGCTACACCTTC | CASSRRQGSNYGYTF
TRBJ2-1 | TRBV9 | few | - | TGTGCCAGCAGCGACCACAGGGACGAGAGCTCCTACAATGAGCAGTTCTTC | CASSDHRDESSYNEQFF
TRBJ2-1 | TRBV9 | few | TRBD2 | TGTGCCAGCAGCGTAGATCGGGGGGTCACCTACAATGAGCAGTTCTTC | CASSVDRGVTYNEQFF
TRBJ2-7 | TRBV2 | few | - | TGTGCCAGCCTGGACAGAAATTACGAGCAGTACTTC | CASLDRNYEQYF
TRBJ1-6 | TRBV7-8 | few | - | TGTGCCAGCAGCTTCGCGATCGGGGGGGAATCACCCCTCCACTTT | CASSFAIGGESPLHF
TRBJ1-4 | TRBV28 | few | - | TGTGCCAGCAGTTCCCACCGGACGGCAACTAATGAAAAACTGTTTTTT | CASSSHRTATNEKLFF
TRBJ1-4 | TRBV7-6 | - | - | TGTGCCAGCAGCTCAGGGAGCCGTAATGAAAAACTGTTTTTT | CASSSGSRNEKLFF
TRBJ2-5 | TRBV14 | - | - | TGTGCCAGCAGCCAAGATTGGGCGACCCAGTACTTC | CASSQDWATQYF
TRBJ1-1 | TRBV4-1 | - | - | TGCGCCAGCAGTGCTCAGGGATTGGACACTGAAGCTTTCTTT | CASSAQGLDTEAFF
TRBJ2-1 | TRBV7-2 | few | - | TGTGCCAGCAGCCCCATGATAACTAGAAGGTACAATGAGCAGTTCTTC | CASSPMITRRYNEQFF
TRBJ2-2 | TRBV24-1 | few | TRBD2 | TGTGCCACCAGTTCACCGGGACTAGCTGCCGGGGAGCTGTTTTTT | CATSSPGLAAGELFF
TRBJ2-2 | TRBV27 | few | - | TGTGCCAGCAGTATACTTGACGGGGAGCTGTTTTTT | CASSILDGELFF
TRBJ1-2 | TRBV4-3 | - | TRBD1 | TGCGCCAGCAGCCAAGAAAAGACAGGGGGATATGGCTACACCTTC | CASSQEKTGGYGYTF
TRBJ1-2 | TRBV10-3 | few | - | TGTGCCATCAGTGACCCAAGAAACCCCTATGGCTACACCTTC | CAISDPRNPYGYTF
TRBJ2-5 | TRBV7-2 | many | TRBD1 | TGTGCCAGCAGCCTTCGGACAGGGAGGTCAGAGACCCAGTACTTC | CASSLRTGRSETQYF
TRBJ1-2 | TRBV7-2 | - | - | TGTGCCAGCAGCTTACGAGGGCCAAACGGCTACACCTTC | CASSLRGPNGYTF
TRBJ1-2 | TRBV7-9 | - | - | TGTGCCAGCAGCCCCCGAAAGACAGCTTTCACCTATGGCTACACCTTC | CASSPRKTAFTYGYTF
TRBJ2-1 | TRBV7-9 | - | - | TGTGCCAGCAGCTCGGGTGCATACAATGAGCAGTTCTTC | CASSSGAYNEQFF
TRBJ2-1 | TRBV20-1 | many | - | TGCAGTGCTAGAGATTTGACGGGTGGGGTTGAGCAGTTCTTC | CSARDLTGGVEQFF
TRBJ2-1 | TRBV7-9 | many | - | TGTGCCACAATACGAGGGAATGAGCAGTTCTTC | CATIRGNEQFF
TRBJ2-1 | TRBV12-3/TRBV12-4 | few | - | TGTGCCAGCTCCTTCTTCACAGTTAATGAGCAGTTCTTC | CASSFFTVNEQFF
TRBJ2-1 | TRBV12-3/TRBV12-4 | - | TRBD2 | TGTGCCAGCAGTTTCCGGGGGGTGTCCTACAATGAGCAGTTCTTC | CASSFRGVSYNEQFF
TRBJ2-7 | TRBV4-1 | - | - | TGCGCCAGCAGCCACGGGTCCTCCTACGAGCAGTACTTC | CASSHGSSYEQYF
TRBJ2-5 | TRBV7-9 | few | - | TGTGCCAGCAGCCCCCAGAAGACCCAGTACTTC | CASSPQKTQYF
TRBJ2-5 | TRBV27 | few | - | TGTGCCAGCAGTCCCCGGGGACTGTTACAAGAGACCCAGTACTTC | CASSPRGLLQETQYF
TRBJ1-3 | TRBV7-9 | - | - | TGTGCCAGCAGCCCCCTGGGGGCCAGGATACGGGACACCATATATTTT | CASSPLGARIRDTIYF
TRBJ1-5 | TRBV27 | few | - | TGTGCCAGCAGTTTCGCCAGCAATAGCAATCAGCCCCAGCATTTT | CASSFASNSNQPQHF
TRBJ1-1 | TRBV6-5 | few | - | TGTGCCAGCAGTTACTCGAGTCCCTATATGAACACTGAAGCTTTCTTT | CASSYSSPYMNTEAFF
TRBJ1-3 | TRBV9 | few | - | TGTGCTAGCAGTGTCGGAAACACCATATATTTT | CASSVGNTIYF
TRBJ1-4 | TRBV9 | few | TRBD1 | TGTGCCAGCAGCGTATGGGCCGGGACAGTAAATGAAAAACTGTTTTTT | CASSVWAGTVNEKLFF
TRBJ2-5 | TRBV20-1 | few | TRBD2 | TGCAGTGTCCGAAGCGGGGGGGCCGAAGAGACCCAGTACTTC | CSVRSGGAEETQYF
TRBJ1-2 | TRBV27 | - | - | TGTGCCAGCAGTTTATTTGGGAACTATGGCTACACCTTC | CASSLFGNYGYTF
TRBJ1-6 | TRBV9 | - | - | TGTGCCAGCAGCGTAGGAGGCAGAGACAATTCACCCCTCCACTTT | CASSVGGRDNSPLHF
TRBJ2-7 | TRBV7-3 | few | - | TGTGCCAGCAGCAAGGGGGAGGACAGATCCTACGAGCAGTACTTC | CASSKGEDRSYEQYF
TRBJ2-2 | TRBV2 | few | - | TGTGCCAGCAGTGAGGCGTCCGGGGGGAACACCGGGGAGCTGTTTTTT | CASSEASGGNTGELFF
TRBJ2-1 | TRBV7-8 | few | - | TGTGCCAGCAGCTTAGGGGGACGAACGGGGAATGAGCAGTTCTTC | CASSLGGRTGNEQFF
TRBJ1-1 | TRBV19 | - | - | TGTGCCAGTAGCTCCTCGGGTCTCACACCAGTCGGCACTGAAGCTTTCTTT | CASSSSGLTPVGTEAFF
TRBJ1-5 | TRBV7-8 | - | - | TGTGCCAGCAGCTTACTACCAAATGGGTACCAGCCCCAGCATTTT | CASSLLPNGYQPQHF
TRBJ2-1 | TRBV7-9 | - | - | TGTGCCAGCAGCTTAGAGGGCAACGCCGCGTTCTTC | CASSLEGNAAFF
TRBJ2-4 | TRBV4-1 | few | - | TGCGCCAGCTGTAGGGACGACGCTCTAGCCAAAAACATTCAGTACTTC | CASCRDDALAKNIQYF
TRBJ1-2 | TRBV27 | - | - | TGTGCCAGCAGTTTGGGACAACCTGGAGGGGGCTACACCTTC | CASSLGQPGGGYTF
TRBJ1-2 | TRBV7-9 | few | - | TGTGCCAGCAGCGCCCCTAGTTGGCTCAACTATGGCTACACCTTC | CASSAPSWLNYGYTF
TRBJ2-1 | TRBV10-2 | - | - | TGCGCCAGCGCGCGCTACGGGGATGAGCAGTTCTTC | CASARYGDEQFF
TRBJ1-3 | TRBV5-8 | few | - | TGTGCCAGCAGCTTGGACCTGTCCTCTGGAAACACCATATATTTT | CASSLDLSSGNTIYF
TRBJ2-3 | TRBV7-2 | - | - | TGTGCCAGCAGCCCTAGTGCAGGGGGGGGAACAGATACGCAGTATTTT | CASSPSAGGGTDTQYF